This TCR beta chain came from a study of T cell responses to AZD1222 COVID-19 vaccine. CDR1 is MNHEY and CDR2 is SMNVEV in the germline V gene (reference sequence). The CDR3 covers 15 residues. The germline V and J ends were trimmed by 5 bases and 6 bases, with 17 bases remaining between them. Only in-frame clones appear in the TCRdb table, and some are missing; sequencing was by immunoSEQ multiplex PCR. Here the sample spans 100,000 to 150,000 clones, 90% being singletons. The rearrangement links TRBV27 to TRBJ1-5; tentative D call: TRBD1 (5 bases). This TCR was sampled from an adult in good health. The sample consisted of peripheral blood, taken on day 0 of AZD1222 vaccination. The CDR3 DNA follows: TGTGCCAGCAGTCCCCCGGGGGGATTCGGTCAGCCCCAGCATTTT. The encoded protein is CASSPPGGFGQPQHF.